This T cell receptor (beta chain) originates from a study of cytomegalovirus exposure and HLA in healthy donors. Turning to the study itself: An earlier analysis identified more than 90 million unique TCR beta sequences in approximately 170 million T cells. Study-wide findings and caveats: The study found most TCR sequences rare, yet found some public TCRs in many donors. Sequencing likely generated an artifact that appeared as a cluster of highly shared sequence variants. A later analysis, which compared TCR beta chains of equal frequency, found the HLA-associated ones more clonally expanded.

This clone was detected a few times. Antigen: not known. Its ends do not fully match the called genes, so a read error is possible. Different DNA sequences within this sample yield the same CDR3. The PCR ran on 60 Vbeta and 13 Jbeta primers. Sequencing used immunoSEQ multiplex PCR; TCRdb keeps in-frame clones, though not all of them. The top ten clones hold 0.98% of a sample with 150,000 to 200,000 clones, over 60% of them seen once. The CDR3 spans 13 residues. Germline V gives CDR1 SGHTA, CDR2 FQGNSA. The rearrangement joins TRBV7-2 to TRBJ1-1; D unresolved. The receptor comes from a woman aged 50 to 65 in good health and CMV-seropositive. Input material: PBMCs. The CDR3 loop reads CASSLAGDTEAFF. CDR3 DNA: TGTGCCAGCAGCTTAGCCGGGGATACTGAGGCTTTCTTT.